This entry lists 21 T cell receptor beta chains sequenced from one sample in a study of T-cell memory formation after mild COVID-19. Via MiXCR, TCRdb re-called the 5' RACE reads, giving one row per CDR3 protein. The sample has around 300,000 distinct CDR3 sequences, approximately 18% seen once. The source material was PBMCs or a T cell subset sorted from them (not recorded which). The receptors were sampled from a man between 18 and 35 years old who had mild COVID-19 (a few samples of this study predate the infection). Cell type and time point are not known.

This chain joins TRBV10-3 and TRBJ1-2, with 7 bases aligning to TRBD1. V shed 0 bases and J 5 bases; nucleotides not matched to a gene: 21. This CDR3 comprises 20 residues. CDR1 is ENHRY and CDR2 is SYGVKD in the germline V gene. In DNA form, the CDR3 reads TGTGCCATCAGTGAGTCGTTTGGGTCTACGACTTTGGGGACAGAATATGGCTACACCTTC. Translating gives CAISESFGSTTLGTEYGYTF.

A remark on this clonotype: This could be a read error, since a much larger clone is one nucleotide away. The CDR3 loop is CASSWTAYTEAFF. The CDR3 DNA follows: TGTGCCAGCAGTTGGACAGCGTACACTGAAGCTTTCTTT. The chain joins TRBV6-2 or TRBV6-3 to TRBJ1-1; TRBD1 is a possible D gene (6 bases). V gave up 4 bases and J gave up 3 bases, with 9 bases separating them. CDR3 length equals 13 residues. Germline-derived CDR1 and CDR2 are MNHEY and SVGEGT.

This clonotype was counted only a few times. The chain combines TRBV14 with TRBJ1-1, with D hard to call. V gave up 0 bases and J gave up 0 bases, with 8 bases separating them. This CDR3 has 15 residues. The germline V gene encodes CDR1 SGHDN and CDR2 FVKESK. The CDR3 reads CASSQEGWVNTEAFF. The CDR3 DNA reads TGTGCCAGCAGCCAAGAGGGATGGGTGAACACTGAAGCTTTCTTT.

This chain connects TRBV12-3 or TRBV12-4 to TRBJ1-3; D not certain. V lost 6 bases and J lost 1, with 16 bases in between. The CDR3 runs to 16 residues. As DNA, the CDR3 is TGTGCCAGCAGCCTTGGGAGGCCTAATTCTGGAAACACCATATATTTT. This encodes CASSLGRPNSGNTIYF.

The chain is built from TRBV12-3 or TRBV12-4 and TRBJ2-2, with a tentative D call TRBD1 (6 bases). With 5 bases removed from V and 4 bases from J, the gap between germline ends came to 14 bases. The CDR3 has 15 amino acids. The DNA of the CDR3 is TGTGCCAGCAGTCGCAGGGGAGACGGCACCGGGGAGCTGTTTTTT. Its translation: CASSRRGDGTGELFF.

The V call is TRBV4-3, the J call TRBJ1-5; D perhaps matches TRBD1 (6 bases). CDR1 is LGHNA and CDR2 is YSLEER in the germline V gene. The V gene lost 0 bases and the J gene lost 6 bases, with 9 bases spanning the gap. The CDR3 has 14 amino acids. CDR3 loop: CASSQDRGFQPQHF. The CDR3 DNA sequence: TGCGCCAGCAGCCAAGATAGGGGGTTTCAGCCCCAGCATTTT.

This clonotype has only a few counts. V and J are TRBV7-3 and TRBJ2-3, with no clear D. V was shortened by 0 bases and J by 4 bases, with 5 bases between the two germline ends. Germline lookup yields CDR1 SGHTA and CDR2 FQGTGA. This CDR3 comprises 13 residues. CDR3: CASSLTPADTQYF. The CDR3 DNA is TGTGCCAGCAGCTTAACCCCAGCAGATACGCAGTATTTT.

The gene calls are TRBV10-3 and TRBJ2-3; either TRBD1 or TRBD2 may supply D (5 bases each). Germline assignment: CDR1 ENHRY and CDR2 SYGVKD. The CDR3 totals 15 residues. V was clipped by 5 bases and J by 2 bases, with 14 bases between them. The CDR3 loop is CAISHGGRITDTQYF. CDR3 in DNA: TGTGCCATCAGTCATGGGGGTCGAATCACAGATACGCAGTATTTT.

This rearrangement joins TRBV27 to TRBJ2-3, with unresolved D. The CDR3 runs 15 residues. V gave up 2 bases and J gave up 0 bases, with 9 bases separating them. Germline-derived CDR1 and CDR2 are MNHEY and SMNVEV (reference sequence). The CDR3 loop is CASSLDWASTDTQYF. CDR3 coding DNA: TGTGCCAGCAGTTTAGATTGGGCTAGCACAGATACGCAGTATTTT.

This sequence joins TRBV6-2 or TRBV6-3 and TRBJ1-5, with 8 bases aligning to TRBD1. There are 15 residues in the CDR3. CDR1 and CDR2 (germline): MNHEY, SVGEGT. V trimming: 5 bases; J trimming: 6 bases; junction bases outside the gene matches: 9. In DNA form, the CDR3 reads TGTGCCAGCAGTGGACCTCAGGGGGCCGGTCAGCCCCAGCATTTT. Its protein product is CASSGPQGAGQPQHF.

A few counts support this clonotype. This rearrangement joins TRBV6-1 to TRBJ1-4; 9 bases map to TRBD1. The germline gives CDR1 MNHNS, CDR2 SASEGT. V gave up 5 bases and J gave up 8 bases; unmatched junction bases: 6. The CDR3 covers 14 residues. The chain's CDR3 is CASSLTGGDEKLFF. CDR3 DNA sequence: TGTGCCAGCAGTTTGACAGGGGGGGACGAAAAACTGTTTTTT.

This rearrangement joins TRBV28 to TRBJ2-3; D uncertain. The ends were cut back, 2 bases at V and 8 bases at J, with 11 bases in the middle. CDR1 is MDHEN and CDR2 is SYDVKM in the germline V gene. The CDR3 loop spans 13 amino acids. The CDR3 DNA follows: TGTGCCAGCAGTTTACGCACATTTGGTACGCAGTATTTT. This encodes CASSLRTFGTQYF.

V and J are TRBV7-2 and TRBJ1-1, with D unclear. V was cut by 5 bases and J by 0 bases, with 19 bases left in between. The CDR3 runs 17 residues. Germline CDR1 and CDR2: SGHTA and FQGNSA. In DNA, the CDR3 is TGTGCCAGCAGCCCAAGAAGCCTCAACCTATTGAACACTGAAGCTTTCTTT. Translation gives CASSPRSLNLLNTEAFF.

This clonotype was seen a handful of times. This chain uses TRBV4-2 with TRBJ2-5; D call uncertain. CDR3 size: 15 residues. V gave up 3 bases and J gave up 2 bases, with 13 bases separating them. The germline gives CDR1 LGHNA, CDR2 YNFKEQ. DNA for the CDR3: TGTGCCAGCAGCCACGGCTCGGCTGAACAAGAGACCCAGTACTTC. Amino acids: CASSHGSAEQETQYF.

The chain employs TRBV9 and TRBJ2-7; 11 positions agree with TRBD2. The CDR3 extends over 18 amino acids. Germline values: CDR1 SGDLS, CDR2 YYNGEE. V lost 0 bases to trimming and J lost 2 bases; unmatched junction nucleotides: 10. Written as DNA, the CDR3 is TGTGCCAGCAGCGTAGGTGTGACTAGCGGGGACCATACCTACGAGCAGTACTTC. Translation: CASSVGVTSGDHTYEQYF.

This clonotype occurred a few times. CDR3 in DNA: TGTGCCAGCAGCTCGGGTCGGCCGGATGGAAAACTGTTTTTT. Its protein product is CASSSGRPDGKLFF. V and J are TRBV5-6 and TRBJ1-4, with D uncertain. This CDR3 spans 14 amino acids. Trimming shortened V by 3 bases and J by 10 bases, and 16 bases separated the two germline ends. CDR1 SGHDT and CDR2 YYEEEE come from the germline V gene.

V gene TRBV7-9 combines with J gene TRBJ2-5; D remains unclear. CDR3 size: 14 residues. V was cut by 5 bases and J by 2 bases, with 12 bases left in between. Germline V gives CDR1 SEHNR, CDR2 FQNEAQ (reference sequence). The CDR3 loop is CASSHPMGQETQYF. DNA for the CDR3: TGTGCCAGCAGCCACCCGATGGGGCAAGAGACCCAGTACTTC.

The chain links TRBV5-1 to TRBJ1-1; D is perhaps TRBD1 (5 bases). The CDR3 sequence is 15 residues long. V gave up 0 bases and J gave up 1 base, with 10 bases separating them. Germline CDR1 reads SGHRS; CDR2 reads YFSETQ. The CDR3 loop is CASSLGGVSNTEAFF. DNA for the CDR3: TGCGCCAGCAGCTTGGGGGGCGTATCGAACACTGAAGCTTTCTTT.

The J gene is TRBJ2-1, the V gene TRBV25-1, with 8 bases identical to TRBD2. The V and J ends lost 5 bases and 6 bases, in that order; junction bases with no gene match: 6. Germline CDR1 and CDR2: MGHDK and SYGVNS. The CDR3 consists of 14 residues. CDR3 in DNA: TGTGCCAGCAGTCCCGGGGGGGCCGTCAATGAGCAGTTCTTC. It yields the protein CASSPGGAVNEQFF.

The chain joins TRBV7-2 to TRBJ2-3, with TRBD2 identical over 12 bases. This CDR3 region has 16 residues. V lost 6 bases, J lost 4 bases, and 8 bases stayed unmatched. CDR1 is SGHTA, CDR2 FQGNSA, per germline. The CDR3 is CASSSSSGGGPDTQYF. The CDR3 DNA sequence: TGTGCCAGCAGTTCTTCTAGCGGGGGGGGCCCAGATACGCAGTATTTT.

This clonotype was seen a few times. The V gene is TRBV10-3, the J gene TRBJ2-1, with 7 bases identical to TRBD1. Losses at the gene ends were 0 bases for V and 7 bases for J; bases not matched to a gene: 6. Germline V gene data show CDR1 as ENHRY and CDR2 as SYGVKD. The CDR3 spans 15 residues. This chain's CDR3 is CAISESTGERNEQFF. Here the CDR3 DNA reads TGTGCCATCAGTGAGTCTACAGGGGAGAGGAATGAGCAGTTCTTC.